The 23 T cell receptor beta chains in this list originate from one sample, sequenced in a study of T cell responses to AZD1222 COVID-19 vaccine. Libraries were prepared by immunoSEQ multiplex PCR; TCRdb keeps only in-frame clonotypes and omits some of them. The table lists 95,000 to 110,000 clones, about 90% of them singletons, with under 7% in the top ten. The specimen was peripheral blood, collected on day 0 of AZD1222 vaccination. Source of these receptors: an adult in good health.

V and J are TRBV15 and TRBJ1-4; 7 positions match TRBD1. Germline-derived CDR1 and CDR2 are LNHNV and YYDKDF (reference sequence). The CDR3 extends over 16 amino acids. V dropped 3 bases and J dropped 8; count of bases not matched to a gene: 12. The CDR3, as DNA: TGTGCCACCAGCAGGGACAGGTTAGAGGTCGGAGAAAAACTGTTTTTT. It translates to CATSRDRLEVGEKLFF.

The chain has TRBV2 and TRBJ1-2; D might be TRBD1 (5 bases). V shed 10 bases and J shed 2 bases, with 11 bases lying between them. Germline V gene lookup returns CDR1 SNHLY and CDR2 FYNNEI. The CDR3 contains 12 residues. CDR3 coding DNA: TGTGCCAACCCGGGGGGGAACTATGGCTACACCTTC. Protein sequence: CANPGGNYGYTF.

The V call is TRBV4-1, the J call TRBJ1-6; 9 nucleotides match TRBD1. Germline CDR1 is MGHRA and CDR2 is YSYEKL. Trimming cost V 0 bases and J 4 bases; bases outside gene matches: 13. The CDR3 is made up of 20 amino acids. This chain's CDR3 is CASSQDQGGQGRWYNSPLHF. As DNA, the CDR3 is TGCGCCAGCAGCCAAGATCAGGGAGGACAGGGGAGGTGGTATAATTCACCCCTCCACTTT.

This clone has ten or more counts. V gene TRBV29-1 combines with J gene TRBJ1-1; 7 nucleotides agree with TRBD1. This CDR3 region has 14 residues. V trimming: 7 bases; J trimming: 1 base; junction bases outside the gene matches: 9. Germline loops: CDR1 SQVTM, CDR2 ANQGSEA. The chain's CDR3 is CSGLPNRGNTEAFF. The CDR3 DNA reads as TGCAGCGGTTTACCGAACAGGGGGAACACTGAAGCTTTCTTT.

The rearrangement links TRBV19 to TRBJ2-3; either TRBD1 or TRBD2 may fit D (5 bases each). Trimming took off 6 bases at V and 4 bases at J, with 17 bases between the two ends. This CDR3 contains 15 residues. Germline-derived CDR1 and CDR2 are LNHDA and SQIVND (reference sequence). Here the CDR3 DNA reads TGTGCCAGTAGGCTCGGGACGCCGAGACCAGATACGCAGTATTTT. This gives the protein CASRLGTPRPDTQYF.

For the CDR3, the DNA is TGTGCCAGCAGCGTCGGACAGATTAATGAAAAACTGTTTTTT. Residues: CASSVGQINEKLFF. The chain combines TRBV11-3 with TRBJ1-4; D possibly corresponds to TRBD1 (6 bases). The V end lost 5 bases, the J end lost 4 bases, and 11 bases lay between the germline ends. The CDR3 consists of 14 residues. Germline values: CDR1 SGHNT, CDR2 YENEEA. Looking up the rest from reference TRBV11-3 and TRBJ1-4 gives the full variable domain: EAGVVQSPRYKIIEKKQPVAFWCNPISGHNTLYWYLQNLGQGPELLIRYENEEAVDDSQLPKDRFSAERLKGVDSTLKIQPAELGDSAVYLCASSVGQINEKLFFGSGTQLSVL.

V is TRBV7-9 and J is TRBJ2-1, with a tentative D call TRBD2 (5 bases). This CDR3 has 15 amino acids. V lost 4 bases and J lost 8, with 18 bases in between. In germline, CDR1 is SEHNR, CDR2 FQNEAQ (reference sequence). The CDR3 loop is CASSSNGLGSHEQFF. CDR3 nucleotide sequence: TGTGCCAGCAGCTCGAACGGACTCGGATCCCATGAGCAGTTCTTC.

The gene calls are TRBV7-6 and TRBJ2-1, with TRBD1 matching 9 bases. This CDR3 has 13 amino acids. Germline values: CDR1 SGHVS, CDR2 FNYEAQ. Trimming cost V 5 bases and J 16 bases; bases outside gene matches: 12. CDR3 coding DNA: TGTGCCAGCAGCCCCACCCCGGGACAGGGATTCTTCTTC. This translates into CASSPTPGQGFFF.

This clone has only one observation. The chain recombines TRBV27 with TRBJ1-5; TRBD1 matches 10 bases. This CDR3 is 14 amino acids long. Germline lookup yields CDR1 MNHEY and CDR2 SMNVEV (reference sequence). With 7 bases clipped from V and 6 bases from J, the junction kept 6 bases outside the gene matches. The CDR3 here is CASKDRGLGQPQHF. The CDR3 DNA follows: TGTGCCAGCAAAGACAGGGGGCTTGGTCAGCCCCAGCATTTT.

The J gene is TRBJ2-2, the V gene TRBV28; D remains ambiguous. The CDR3 covers 14 residues. Germline V gene lookup returns CDR1 MDHEN and CDR2 SYDVKM. V gave up 5 bases and J gave up 0 bases, with 7 bases separating them. The CDR3 bases are TGTGCCAGCAGTACGGCAGCGAACACCGGGGAGCTGTTTTTT. It is translated as CASSTAANTGELFF.

The CDR3 DNA sequence: TGTGCCAGCAGTTACAAAGGGCCATTCTACGAGCAGTACTTC. Encoded protein: CASSYKGPFYEQYF. J is TRBJ2-7 and V is TRBV6-2 or TRBV6-3; D gene uncertain. The germline gives CDR1 MNHEY, CDR2 SVGEGT. V lost 2 bases to trimming and J lost 3 bases, with 11 bases between them. This CDR3 spans 14 amino acids.

Of note for this clone: A read error may produce the germline difference seen at one junction end. The rearrangement links TRBV7-2 to TRBJ1-4; D not resolved. The germline V gene encodes CDR1 SGHTA and CDR2 FQGNSA. The CDR3 runs 12 residues. CDR3 residues: CASSQTTGQIVF. In nucleotides, the CDR3 is TGTGCCAGCAGCCAGACAACGGGCCAGATCGTTTTT.

This clone was seen a single time. The V gene is TRBV28, the J gene TRBJ1-2; D possibly corresponds to TRBD1 (6 bases). Germline V gives CDR1 MDHEN, CDR2 SYDVKM. CDR3 length equals 13 residues. Between the trimmed V and J ends, which lost 3 bases and 7 bases, there was a span of 12 bases. The CDR3 sequence: CASSFLQGVGYTF. The DNA of the CDR3 is TGTGCCAGCAGTTTTCTACAGGGCGTTGGCTACACCTTC.

The chain is built from TRBV28 and TRBJ1-2, with TRBD1 matching 7 bases. The CDR3 covers 13 residues. Losses at the gene ends were 6 bases for V and 6 bases for J; bases not matched to a gene: 7. Germline loops: CDR1 MDHEN, CDR2 SYDVKM. CDR3 sequence reads: CASSAQGSDGYTF. The CDR3 DNA reads as TGTGCCAGCAGCGCACAGGGGTCGGATGGCTACACCTTC.

V gene TRBV5-1 combines with J gene TRBJ2-2; tentatively, D is TRBD1 (6 bases). Germline V CDR1 and CDR2: SGHRS, YFSETQ. CDR3 length equals 15 residues. Between the trimmed V and J ends, which lost 4 bases and 1 base, there was a span of 11 bases. The CDR3 coding sequence is TGCGCCAGCAGCCCCCAGGGACAGAACACCGGGGAGCTGTTTTTT. Its protein is CASSPQGQNTGELFF.

The chain has TRBV7-3 and TRBJ2-2; D is unclear. Deletions cut 1 base from V and 0 bases from J, with 6 bases between. Germline CDR1 is SGHTA and CDR2 is FQGTGA. CDR3 length: 15 amino acids. CDR3 nucleotide sequence: TGTGCCAGCAGCTTAAACTCCGCGAACACCGGGGAGCTGTTTTTT. Amino acids: CASSLNSANTGELFF.

The V call is TRBV11-2, the J call TRBJ2-7; D not certain. Trimming left V 1 base short and J 2 bases short, with 9 bases between. The CDR3 contains 14 residues. Germline CDR1 reads SGHAT; CDR2 reads FQNNGV. CDR3 nucleotides: TGTGCCAGCAGCTTAGTGACGCCTACCTACGAGCAGTACTTC. Protein sequence: CASSLVTPTYEQYF.

This chain joins TRBV3-1 (or the pseudogene TRBV3-2) and TRBJ1-2; 8 bases line up with TRBD1. The length of the CDR3 is 14 residues. CDR1 LGHDT and CDR2 YNNKEL come from the germline V gene (reference sequence). The junction had 12 bases not matched to a gene; V was cut back by 7 bases and J by 8 bases. CDR3 in DNA: TGTGCCAGCACCTCAGGACAGGGATCGTTCGGCTACACCTTC. Its translation is CASTSGQGSFGYTF.

The genes are TRBV5-5 and TRBJ1-5; perhaps TRBD1 as D (5 bases). This CDR3 comprises 14 residues. Per the germline V gene, CDR1 is SGHKS and CDR2 is YYEKEE (reference sequence). The germline V and J ends were trimmed by 4 bases and 7 bases, with 15 bases remaining between them. In DNA form, the CDR3 reads TGTGCCAGCAGCCGATGGGGGGAAGGGCAGCCCCAGCATTTT. Translated: CASSRWGEGQPQHF.

This clone was recorded a few times. The chain has TRBV28 and TRBJ1-5, with no clear D. V dropped 2 bases and J dropped 3 bases, with 11 bases sitting between them. The germline V gene has CDR1 MDHEN and CDR2 SYDVKM. The CDR3 has 15 residues. The CDR3 spells CASSLPRQDNQPQHF. The CDR3 DNA reads TGTGCCAGCAGTTTACCCCGGCAGGACAATCAGCCCCAGCATTTT.

V gene TRBV9 combines with J gene TRBJ2-1; 10 bases fit TRBD2. Germline CDR1 and CDR2: SGDLS and YYNGEE. CDR3 size: 15 residues. V lost 2 bases, J lost 5 bases, and 4 bases stayed unmatched. DNA for the CDR3: TGTGCCAGCAGCGTCACTAGCGGGAAAAACAATGAGCAGTTCTTC. Its protein product is CASSVTSGKNNEQFF.

V and J are TRBV6-6 and TRBJ2-3; TRBD2 aligns across 8 bases. Trimming at V came to 5 bases and at J to 1 base, leaving 17 bases not matched to a gene. This CDR3 contains 19 residues. Germline CDR1 reads MNHNY; CDR2 reads SVGAGI (reference sequence). CDR3 sequence: CASSPAGSGSRSGTDTQYF. DNA for the CDR3: TGTGCCAGCAGTCCCGCGGGGAGCGGGAGTAGGTCTGGCACAGATACGCAGTATTTT.

The J gene is TRBJ1-2, the V gene TRBV12-3 or TRBV12-4; TRBD1 matches 7 bases. J gave up 2 bases and V 4 bases, and 1 base lay outside the gene matches. The CDR3 sequence is 13 residues long. CDR3 nucleotides: TGTGCCAGCAGTTCACAGGGGAACTATGGCTACACCTTC. Translated, it gives CASSSQGNYGYTF.